Included here is one T cell receptor beta chain sequence, with context. These data are taken from a study of blood T cell repertoires in COVID-19. Study overall: T cells, B-cell-depleted T cells, or PBMCs supplied cDNA or gDNA.

Using immunoSEQ multiplex PCR, the repertoire was profiled, and TCRdb retains in-frame clones only, with some absent. The sample lists over 300,000 clones; 87% were seen once. Ages ranged from about 18 to 89 years, with residence in 24 US areas. Allocation to cohorts depended on clinical history reported by the participants. Recovery meant two consecutive negative NP/OP PCR tests, professional clearance, or resolved symptoms. Looked up from germline, CDR1 is SGHVS and CDR2 is FNYEAQ. V shed 5 bases and J shed 3 bases, with 10 bases lying between them. The CDR3 loop spans 13 amino acids. The rearrangement uses TRBV7-6 and TRBJ1-1; D remains ambiguous. Input material: PBMCs or T cells enriched from blood (not recorded which). The clonotype was recovered from a young woman who had recovered from COVID-19. The DNA for the CDR3 is TGTGCCAGCAGCCTAAGAGGGTACACTGAAGCTTTCTTT. Residues: CASSLRGYTEAFF.